This T cell receptor beta chain was captured by sequencing in a study of OX40 agonist ivuxolimab in advanced cancers. Study at large: The dose of intravenous ivuxolimab that patients received every 2 weeks ranged from 0.01 to 10 mg/kg.

Study outcomes and limitations: The specificity for antigen of the expanded peripheral T cells was not determined.

Sampling of blood occurred at baseline, cycle 4 day 1, and cycle 7 day 1. Turning to this clone: No antigen is known for it.

This CDR3 has 14 amino acids. Trimming stripped 4 bases from V and 0 bases from J, with 11 bases between. Germline values: CDR1 SGHRS, CDR2 YFSETQ. Sequenced by immunoSEQ multiplex PCR; TCRdb stores in-frame clones only, minus some. The sample includes about 84,000 clones, roughly nine tenths of them seen just once. The sequencing here drew on CD4+ or CD8+ T cells sorted from blood, taken in a trial of the OX40 agonist ivuxolimab. The chain recombines TRBV5-1 with TRBJ2-7; D remains unclear. The origin of this receptor is an adult with an advanced solid tumor such as melanoma, head and neck, liver or kidney cancer. CDR3 sequence (DNA): TGCGCCAGCAGCCCCGACTTTAGCTCCTACGAGCAGTACTTC. This translates into CASSPDFSSYEQYF.